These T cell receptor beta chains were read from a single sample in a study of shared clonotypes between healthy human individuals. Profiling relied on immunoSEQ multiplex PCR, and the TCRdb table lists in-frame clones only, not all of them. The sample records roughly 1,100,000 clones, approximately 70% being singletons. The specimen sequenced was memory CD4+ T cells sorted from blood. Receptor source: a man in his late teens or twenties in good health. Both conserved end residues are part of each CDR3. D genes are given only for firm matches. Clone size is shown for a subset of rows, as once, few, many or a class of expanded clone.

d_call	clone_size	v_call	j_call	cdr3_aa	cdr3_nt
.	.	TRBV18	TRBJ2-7	CASSPLGSGGEQYF	TGTGCCAGCTCACCATTAGGGTCCGGAGGCGAGCAGTACTTC
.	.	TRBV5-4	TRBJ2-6	CASSTGHGRTGANVLTF	TGTGCCAGCAGTACCGGGCATGGAAGGACTGGGGCCAACGTCCTGACTTTC
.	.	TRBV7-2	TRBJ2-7	CASSPTHYEQYF	TGTGCCAGCAGCCCCACTCATTACGAGCAGTACTTC
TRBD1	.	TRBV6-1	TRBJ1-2	CASRRDRAQSYGYTF	TGTGCCAGCAGAAGGGACAGGGCGCAATCCTATGGCTACACCTTC
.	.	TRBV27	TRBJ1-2	CASSPHGTTNYGYTF	TGTGCCAGCAGTCCCCACGGGACAACTAACTATGGCTACACCTTC
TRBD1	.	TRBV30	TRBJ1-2	CAWSVDRGSYGYTF	TGTGCCTGGAGTGTTGACAGGGGGAGCTATGGCTACACCTTC
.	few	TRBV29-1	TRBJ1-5	CSVGTGSNQPQHF	TGCAGCGTTGGGACGGGTAGCAATCAGCCCCAGCATTTT
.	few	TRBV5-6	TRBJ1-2	CASSLPRVLNYGYTF	TGTGCCAGCAGCTTGCCCAGGGTCCTTAACTATGGCTACACCTTC
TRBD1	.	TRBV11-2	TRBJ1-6	CASSPGGDSPLHF	TGTGCCAGCAGCCCAGGGGGGGATTCACCCCTCCACTTT
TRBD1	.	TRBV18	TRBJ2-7	CASSGTGPYEQYF	TGTGCCAGCTCAGGGACAGGGCCGTACGAGCAGTACTTC
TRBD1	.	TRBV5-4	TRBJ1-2	CASSSPDRGGNGYTF	TGTGCCAGCAGCTCACCAGACAGGGGAGGAAATGGCTACACCTTC
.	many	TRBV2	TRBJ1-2	CASCLRDGYTF	TGTGCCAGCTGCCTGCGGGATGGCTACACCTTC
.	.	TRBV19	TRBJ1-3	CASHRAAGNTIYF	TGTGCCAGTCACAGGGCGGCTGGAAACACCATATATTTT
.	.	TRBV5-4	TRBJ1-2	CASSLESGDNGYTF	TGTGCCAGCAGCTTGGAATCAGGGGACAATGGCTACACCTTC
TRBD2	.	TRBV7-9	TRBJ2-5	CASSAGLAGGAETQYF	TGTGCCAGCAGCGCGGGGCTAGCGGGGGGTGCAGAGACCCAGTACTTC
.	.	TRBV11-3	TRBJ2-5	CASSQMSGKQETQYF	TGTGCCAGCAGCCAAATGTCCGGGAAACAAGAGACCCAGTACTTC
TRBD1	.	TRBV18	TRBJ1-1	CASSPQGQLNTEAFF	TGTGCCAGCTCACCACAGGGACAGTTGAACACTGAAGCTTTCTTT
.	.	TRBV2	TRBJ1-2	CASSDKSLGAYGYTF	TGTGCCAGCAGTGATAAAAGCTTGGGTGCATATGGCTACACCTTC
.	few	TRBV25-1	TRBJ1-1	CASSAGMNTEAFF	TGTGCCAGCAGTGCCGGTATGAACACTGAAGCTTTCTTT
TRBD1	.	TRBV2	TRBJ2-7	CASSNAGTGYEQYF	TGTGCCAGCAGTAACGCCGGGACAGGGTACGAGCAGTACTTC
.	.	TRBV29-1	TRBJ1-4	CSVASPGIGKLFF	TGCAGCGTTGCATCACCAGGGATCGGAAAACTGTTTTTT
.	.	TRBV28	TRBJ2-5	CASAGAPGGGTQYF	TGTGCCAGCGCGGGGGCGCCTGGGGGAGGGACCCAGTACTTC
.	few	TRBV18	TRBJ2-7	CASSPSGSPGLEQYF	TGTGCCAGCTCACCGTCGGGATCCCCTGGGCTCGAGCAGTACTTC
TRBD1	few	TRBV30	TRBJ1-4	CAGRHTTGATNEKLFF	TGTGCCGGACGACATACGACAGGGGCAACTAATGAAAAACTGTTTTTT
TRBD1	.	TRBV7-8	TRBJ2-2	CASSLLRTGAGGELFF	TGTGCCAGCAGCTTACTCCGGACAGGGGCGGGCGGGGAGCTGTTTTTT
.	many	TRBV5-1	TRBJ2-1	CASSQTTRSYNEQFF	TGCGCCAGCAGTCAAACGACTAGGTCCTACAATGAGCAGTTCTTC
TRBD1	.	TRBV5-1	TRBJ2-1	CASSPGQGAVNEQFF	TGCGCCAGCAGCCCAGGACAGGGGGCGGTGAATGAGCAGTTCTTC
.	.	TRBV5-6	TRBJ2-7	CASSRQGSNYEQYF	TGTGCCAGCAGCCGGCAGGGGAGTAACTACGAGCAGTACTTC
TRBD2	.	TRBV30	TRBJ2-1	CAWSRSGGAHEQFF	TGTGCCTGGAGCCGCAGCGGGGGGGCACATGAGCAGTTCTTC
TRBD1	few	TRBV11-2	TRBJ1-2	CASSSSGTGVGYTF	TGTGCCAGCAGCTCCTCGGGGACAGGGGTCGGCTACACCTTC
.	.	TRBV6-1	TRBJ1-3	CASGEPGFSGNTIYF	TGTGCCAGCGGAGAGCCAGGGTTCTCTGGAAACACCATATATTTT
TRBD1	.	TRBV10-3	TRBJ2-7	CAISDPDRGYEQYF	TGTGCCATCAGTGACCCTGACAGGGGTTACGAGCAGTACTTC
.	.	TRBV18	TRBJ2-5	CASSPSGGTVETQYF	TGTGCCAGCTCACCGTCGGGCGGGACGGTGGAGACCCAGTACTTC
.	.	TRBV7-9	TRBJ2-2	CASSPASSRAGELFF	TGTGCCAGCAGCCCCGCCTCGTCCAGGGCCGGGGAGCTGTTTTTT
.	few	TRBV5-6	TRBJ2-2	CASSYMAAGSNTGELFF	TGTGCCAGCAGCTATATGGCGGCAGGGAGTAACACCGGGGAGCTGTTTTTT
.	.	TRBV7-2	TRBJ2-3	CASSPSLFSDTQYF	TGTGCCAGCAGCCCCTCGTTATTTTCAGATACGCAGTATTTT
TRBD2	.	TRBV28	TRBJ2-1	CASSTPSTSGGKYGEQFF	TGTGCCAGCAGTACTCCTTCTACCAGCGGGGGAAAGTACGGTGAGCAGTTCTTC
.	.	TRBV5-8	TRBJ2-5	CASSSPTQETQYF	TGTGCCAGCAGTTCACCAACCCAAGAGACCCAGTACTTC
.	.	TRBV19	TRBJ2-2	CASSPDRVNTGELFF	TGTGCCAGTAGTCCGGATCGAGTTAACACCGGGGAGCTGTTTTTT
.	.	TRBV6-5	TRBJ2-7	CASGPPLAGRDEQYF	TGTGCCAGCGGCCCGCCGTTGGCTGGACGGGACGAGCAGTACTTC
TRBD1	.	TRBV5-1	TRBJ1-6	CASSPGTGASPLHF	TGCGCCAGCAGCCCTGGGACAGGGGCCTCACCCCTCCACTTT
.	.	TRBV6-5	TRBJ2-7	CASSYNEFRQQYF	TGTGCCAGCAGTTACAACGAATTTCGCCAGCAGTACTTC
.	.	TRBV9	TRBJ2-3	CASSVEWGGQKVNTQYF	TGTGCCAGCAGCGTAGAGTGGGGGGGGCAAAAAGTAAATACGCAGTATTTT
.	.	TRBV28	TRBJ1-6	CASWQPNSPLHF	TGTGCCTCTTGGCAGCCTAATTCACCCCTCCACTTT
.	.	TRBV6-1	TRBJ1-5	CASSEFRGYSNQPQHF	TGTGCCAGCAGTGAATTTCGGGGCTATAGCAATCAGCCCCAGCATTTT